The next 4 T cell receptor beta chains were all read from a single sample in a study of cytomegalovirus exposure and HLA in healthy donors. The PCR ran on 60 Vbeta and 13 Jbeta primers. The method was immunoSEQ multiplex PCR; TCRdb's version includes in-frame clones alone and lacks a portion of them. Found here are under 150,000 clones, 70% to 80% of them singletons; the top ten hold approximately 5%. Sequenced input: PBMCs. The source is a woman under 40 in good health and CMV-seropositive.

A remark on this clone: At the DNA level, this CDR3 is encoded by other sequences in the same sample as well. The CDR3 is CASSLGGAAYEQYF. The CDR3 nucleotides are TGTGCCAGCAGCTTGGGTGGGGCGGCCTACGAGCAGTACTTC. The chain couples TRBV5-8 to TRBJ2-7; maybe TRBD1 (5 bases). Trimming took off 0 bases at V and 2 bases at J, with 9 bases between the two ends. The CDR3 is 14 residues long. Germline V lookup: CDR1 SGHTS, CDR2 YDEGEE.

The genes are TRBV5-1 and TRBJ2-3; a possible D gene is TRBD1 (6 bases). The CDR3 runs to 15 residues. From germline, CDR1 is SGHRS and CDR2 YFSETQ. The V end lost 4 bases, the J end lost 1 base, and 13 bases lay between the germline ends. The CDR3 region has the DNA TGCGCCAGCAGCCACTCGAGGACAGGCACAGATACGCAGTATTTT. The encoded protein is CASSHSRTGTDTQYF.

J is TRBJ2-7 and V is TRBV6-1; D remains unclear. Germline-derived CDR1 and CDR2 are MNHNS and SASEGT. The V end lost 7 bases, the J end lost 5 bases, and 21 bases lay between the germline ends. The CDR3 covers 15 residues. For the CDR3, the DNA is TGTGCCAGCAAACGTAACCGGGTCAACCTAGACGAGCAGTACTTC. The encoded protein is CASKRNRVNLDEQYF.

The CDR3 protein is CASRGQGWTEAFF. CDR3 DNA sequence: TGTGCCAGCAGGGGACAGGGGTGGACTGAAGCTTTCTTT. This chain joins TRBV6-5 and TRBJ1-1; 10 positions agree with TRBD1. CDR3 size: 13 residues. With 6 bases clipped from V and 5 bases from J, the junction kept 3 bases outside the gene matches. Germline V gene data show CDR1 as MNHEY and CDR2 as SVGAGI.